The rows below give T cell receptor beta chains drawn from one sample of a study of STAT5B mutations in CD4+ large granular lymphocyte leukemia. Sequenced by immunoSEQ multiplex PCR; TCRdb stores in-frame clones only, minus some. Of 25,000 to 35,000 clones in the sample, roughly 89% were seen once. Specimen: CD4+ T cells from blood buffy coats. These receptors all come from a human donor in good health. CDR3s include the opening cysteine and the closing phenylalanine or tryptophan.

V,J,CDR3
TRBV28,TRBJ1-4,CASSSYRGLGEKLFF
TRBV18,TRBJ2-7,CASSPSGAYAEQYF
TRBV2,TRBJ2-1,CAIQLAGGEGRYNEQFF
TRBV6-5,TRBJ2-7,CASSPSGGPRGEQYF
TRBV18,TRBJ2-4,CASSPIGTGKNIQYF
TRBV5-7,TRBJ2-5,CASSPRDSGRGETQYF
TRBV6-5,TRBJ1-6,CASSPPGDHAPLHF
TRBV2,TRBJ1-2,CASMLSIFGYTF
TRBV19,TRBJ2-4,CASSAGSGLENIQYF
TRBV29-1,TRBJ2-1,CGSTRNLNEQFF
TRBV29-1,TRBJ2-7,CSVGGLYSYEQYF
TRBV7-9,TRBJ2-5,CASSSTGGGSGSRETQYF
TRBV28,TRBJ2-4,CASSLSGLGGILAKNIQYF
TRBV18,TRBJ1-5,CASSPIRDNYRPPNQPQHF
TRBV28,TRBJ1-4,CASSLAGREKLFF
TRBV2,TRBJ2-1,CASRLLAGAHNEQFF
TRBV5-1,TRBJ2-7,CASSTSGHEQYF
TRBV5-5,TRBJ2-5,CASSSGGLAGAFQYF
TRBV6-1,TRBJ2-7,CASKPGLSSYEQYF
TRBV12-5,TRBJ1-3,CASGSDSSFGNTIYF
TRBV5-6,TRBJ1-4,CASEMAGNEKLFF
TRBV11-2,TRBJ2-7,CASSLGLAAYEQYF
TRBV19,TRBJ2-7,CASSSRGIYEQYF
TRBV7-2,TRBJ2-1,CASSLSLAVYNEQFF
TRBV10-3,TRBJ2-4,CAISLGGAVTGKNIQYF
TRBV6-5,TRBJ1-6,CASSYSSGGESPLHF
TRBV7-2,TRBJ1-5,CASSLGPNQPQHF
TRBV6-6,TRBJ1-5,CASRASVGNQPQHF
TRBV18,TRBJ2-3,CASSPLTWTSGTDTQYF
TRBV15,TRBJ1-5,CATSRDEAVGQPQHF
TRBV19,TRBJ2-7,CASSTRTADYEQYF
TRBV19,TRBJ2-3,CASSSIAGASDTQYF
TRBV2,TRBJ2-1,CASSEQEGNNEQFF
TRBV2,TRBJ2-3,CASSIRDSGYSTDTQYF
TRBV5-1,TRBJ1-1,CASSLVGDVTEAFF
TRBV9,TRBJ2-7,CASSVGSGPPAYEQYF
TRBV10-3,TRBJ1-4,CAISTTNEKLFF
TRBV9,TRBJ1-1,CASSGLWNTEAFF
TRBV6-5,TRBJ1-1,CASGGGAVSEAFF
TRBV7-9,TRBJ1-2,CASSLSELYGYTF
TRBV7-3,TRBJ2-3,CASSPGLIADTQYF
TRBV18,TRBJ2-5,CASSEAGGETQYF
TRBV18,TRBJ1-5,CASSPSRELGQPQHF